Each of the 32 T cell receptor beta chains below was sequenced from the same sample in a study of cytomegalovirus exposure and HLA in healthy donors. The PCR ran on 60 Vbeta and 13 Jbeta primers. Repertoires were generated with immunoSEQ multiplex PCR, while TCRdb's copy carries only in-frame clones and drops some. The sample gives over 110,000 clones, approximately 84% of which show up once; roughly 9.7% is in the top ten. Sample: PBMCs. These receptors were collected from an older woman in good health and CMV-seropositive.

Here the CDR3 DNA reads TGCGCCAGCAGCTTGACAGCAATTAACACTGAAGCTTTCTTT. This translates into CASSLTAINTEAFF. This sequence joins TRBV5-1 and TRBJ1-1; the D is unclear. Germline V gives CDR1 SGHRS, CDR2 YFSETQ. CDR3 length: 14 residues. V was cut by 1 base and J by 2 bases, with 9 bases left in between.

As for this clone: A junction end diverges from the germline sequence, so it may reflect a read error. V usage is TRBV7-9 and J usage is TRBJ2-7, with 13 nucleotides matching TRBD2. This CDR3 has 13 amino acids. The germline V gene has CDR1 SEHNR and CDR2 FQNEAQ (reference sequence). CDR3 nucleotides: TGTTCCAGCAGCAGGACTAGCGGGAGTGGGCAGTACTTC. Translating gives CSSSRTSGSGQYF.

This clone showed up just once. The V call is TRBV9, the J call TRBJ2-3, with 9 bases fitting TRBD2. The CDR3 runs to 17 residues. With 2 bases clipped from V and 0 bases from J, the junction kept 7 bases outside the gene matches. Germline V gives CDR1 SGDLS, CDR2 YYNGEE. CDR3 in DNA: TGTGCCAGCAGCGTTTCCCTAGCGGGGTCTAGCACAGATACGCAGTATTTT. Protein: CASSVSLAGSSTDTQYF.

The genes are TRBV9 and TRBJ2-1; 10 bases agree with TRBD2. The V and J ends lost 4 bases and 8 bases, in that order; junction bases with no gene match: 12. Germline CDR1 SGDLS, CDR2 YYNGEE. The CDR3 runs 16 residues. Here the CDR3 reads CASSPRPGLARYEQFF. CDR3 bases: TGTGCCAGCAGCCCCAGGCCGGGACTAGCGAGATATGAGCAGTTCTTC.

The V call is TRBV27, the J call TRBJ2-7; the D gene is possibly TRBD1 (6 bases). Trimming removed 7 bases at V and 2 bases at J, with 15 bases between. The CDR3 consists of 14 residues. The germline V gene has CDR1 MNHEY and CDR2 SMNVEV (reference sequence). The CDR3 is CASNRGGPAYEQYF. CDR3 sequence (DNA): TGTGCCAGCAATAGAGGGGGTCCCGCCTACGAGCAGTACTTC.

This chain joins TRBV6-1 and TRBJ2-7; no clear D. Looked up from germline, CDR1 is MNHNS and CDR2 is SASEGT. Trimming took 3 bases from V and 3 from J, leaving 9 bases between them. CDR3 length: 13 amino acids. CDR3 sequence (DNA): TGTGCCAGCAGTGATAGCCTACACTACGAGCAGTACTTC. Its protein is CASSDSLHYEQYF.

As DNA, the CDR3 is TGTGCCAGCAGCTTACTAGCGGGAACACCCCGCGAGCAGTACTTC. Amino acids: CASSLLAGTPREQYF. The J gene is TRBJ2-7, the V gene TRBV7-2; 9 nucleotides match TRBD2. The CDR3 extends over 15 amino acids. CDR1 is SGHTA, CDR2 FQGNSA, per germline. Unmatched junction bases numbered 8, after V lost 2 bases and J lost 6 bases.

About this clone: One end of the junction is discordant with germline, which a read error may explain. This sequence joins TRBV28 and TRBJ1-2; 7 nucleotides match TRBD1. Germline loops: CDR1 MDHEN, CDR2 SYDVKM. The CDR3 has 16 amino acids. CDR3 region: CGSSFFDRVPDYGYTF. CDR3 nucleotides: TGTGGCAGCAGTTTCTTCGACAGGGTCCCGGACTATGGCTACACCTTC.

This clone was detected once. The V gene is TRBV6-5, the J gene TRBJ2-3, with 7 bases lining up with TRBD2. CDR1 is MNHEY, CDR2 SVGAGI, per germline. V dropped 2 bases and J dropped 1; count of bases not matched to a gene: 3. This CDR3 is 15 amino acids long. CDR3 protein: CASSYDLAGTDTQYF. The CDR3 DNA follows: TGTGCCAGCAGTTACGACCTAGCGGGCACAGATACGCAGTATTTT.

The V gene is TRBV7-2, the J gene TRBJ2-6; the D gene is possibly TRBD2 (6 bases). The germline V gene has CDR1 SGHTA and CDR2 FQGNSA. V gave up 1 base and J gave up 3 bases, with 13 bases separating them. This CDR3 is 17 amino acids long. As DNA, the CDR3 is TGTGCCAGCAGCTTAGTTGGAGGGTTCGGTGGGGCCAACGTCCTGACTTTC. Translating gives CASSLVGGFGGANVLTF.

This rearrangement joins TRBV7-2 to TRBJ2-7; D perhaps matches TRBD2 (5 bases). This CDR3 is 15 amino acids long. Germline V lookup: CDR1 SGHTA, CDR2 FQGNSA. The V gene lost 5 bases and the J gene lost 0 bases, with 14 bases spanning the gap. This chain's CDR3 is CASSRGDIVSYEQYF. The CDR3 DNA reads TGTGCCAGCAGCCGGGGAGACATCGTCTCCTACGAGCAGTACTTC.

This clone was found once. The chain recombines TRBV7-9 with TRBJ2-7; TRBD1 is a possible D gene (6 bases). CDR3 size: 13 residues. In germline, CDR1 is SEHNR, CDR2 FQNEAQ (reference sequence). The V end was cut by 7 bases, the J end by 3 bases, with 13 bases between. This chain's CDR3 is CASKGARGYEQYF. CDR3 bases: TGTGCCAGCAAAGGGGCCAGGGGCTACGAGCAGTACTTC. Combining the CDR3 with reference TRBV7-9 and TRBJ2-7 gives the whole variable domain DTGVSQNPRHKITKRGQNVTFRCDPISEHNRLYWYRQTLGQGPEFLTYFQNEAQLEKSRLLSDRFSAERPKGSFSTLEIQRTEQGDSAMYLCASKGARGYEQYFGPGTRLTVT.

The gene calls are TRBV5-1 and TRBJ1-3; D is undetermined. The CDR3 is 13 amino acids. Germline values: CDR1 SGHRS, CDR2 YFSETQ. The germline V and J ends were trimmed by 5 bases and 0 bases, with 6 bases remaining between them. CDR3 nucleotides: TGCGCCAGCAGGATAGACTCTGGAAACACCATATATTTT. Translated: CASRIDSGNTIYF.

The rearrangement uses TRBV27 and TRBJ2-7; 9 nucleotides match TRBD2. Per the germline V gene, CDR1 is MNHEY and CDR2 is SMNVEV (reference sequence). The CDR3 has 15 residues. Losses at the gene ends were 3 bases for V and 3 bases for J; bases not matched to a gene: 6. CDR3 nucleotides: TGTGCCAGCAGTTTTAAGGGACTAGCAGGCTACGAGCAGTACTTC. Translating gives CASSFKGLAGYEQYF.

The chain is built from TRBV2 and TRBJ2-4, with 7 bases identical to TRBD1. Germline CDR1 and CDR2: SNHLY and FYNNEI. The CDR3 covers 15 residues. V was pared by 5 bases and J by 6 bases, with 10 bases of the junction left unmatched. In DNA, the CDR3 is TGTGCCAGCAGTCGGGCCACAGGGGTCGGAAACATTCAGTACTTC. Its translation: CASSRATGVGNIQYF.

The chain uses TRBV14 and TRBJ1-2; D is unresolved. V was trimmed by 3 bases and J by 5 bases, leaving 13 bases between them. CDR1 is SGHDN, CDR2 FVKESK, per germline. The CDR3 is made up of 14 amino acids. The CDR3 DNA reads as TGTGCCAGCAGCCACCGGGGAGAGTTGTATGGCTACACCTTC. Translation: CASSHRGELYGYTF.

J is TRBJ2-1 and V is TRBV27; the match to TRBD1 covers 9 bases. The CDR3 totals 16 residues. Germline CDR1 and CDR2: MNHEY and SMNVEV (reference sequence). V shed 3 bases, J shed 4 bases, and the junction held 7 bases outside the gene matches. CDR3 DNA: TGTGCCAGCAGTTTCTTCGACAGGGGGTCATACAATGAGCAGTTCTTC. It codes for CASSFFDRGSYNEQFF.

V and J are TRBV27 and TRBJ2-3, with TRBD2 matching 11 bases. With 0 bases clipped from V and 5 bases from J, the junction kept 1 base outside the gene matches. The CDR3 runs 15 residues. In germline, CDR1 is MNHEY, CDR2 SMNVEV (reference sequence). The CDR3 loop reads CASSLSLAGGDTQYF. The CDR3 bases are TGTGCCAGCAGTTTATCCCTAGCGGGAGGAGATACGCAGTATTTT.

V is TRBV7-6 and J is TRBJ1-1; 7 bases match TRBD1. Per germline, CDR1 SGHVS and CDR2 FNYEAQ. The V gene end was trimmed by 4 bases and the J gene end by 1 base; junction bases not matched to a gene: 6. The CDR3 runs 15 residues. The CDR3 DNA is TGTGCCAGCAGCTCAATGACAGGGTCGAACACTGAAGCTTTCTTT. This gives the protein CASSSMTGSNTEAFF.

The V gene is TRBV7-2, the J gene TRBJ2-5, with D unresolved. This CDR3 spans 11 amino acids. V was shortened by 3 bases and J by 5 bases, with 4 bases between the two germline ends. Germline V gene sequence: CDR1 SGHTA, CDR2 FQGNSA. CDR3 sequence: CASSFGETQYF. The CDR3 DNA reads TGTGCCAGCAGCTTCGGGGAGACCCAGTACTTC.

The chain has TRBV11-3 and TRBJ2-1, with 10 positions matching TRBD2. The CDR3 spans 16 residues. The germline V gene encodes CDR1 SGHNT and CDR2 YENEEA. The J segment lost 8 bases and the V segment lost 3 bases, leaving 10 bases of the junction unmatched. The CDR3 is CASSFYEAGGPHEQFF. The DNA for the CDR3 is TGTGCCAGCAGCTTTTATGAAGCGGGAGGGCCCCATGAGCAGTTCTTC.

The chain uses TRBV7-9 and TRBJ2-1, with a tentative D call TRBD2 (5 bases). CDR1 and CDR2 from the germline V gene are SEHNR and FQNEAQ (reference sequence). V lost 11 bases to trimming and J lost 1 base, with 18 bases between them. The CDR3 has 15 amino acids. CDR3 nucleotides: TGTGCCGCTCATGCCGGGGAAGTATCCTACAATGAGCAGTTCTTC. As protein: CAAHAGEVSYNEQFF.

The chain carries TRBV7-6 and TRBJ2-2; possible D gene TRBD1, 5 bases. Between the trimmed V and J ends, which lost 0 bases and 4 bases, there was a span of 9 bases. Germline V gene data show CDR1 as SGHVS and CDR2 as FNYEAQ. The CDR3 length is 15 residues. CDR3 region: CASSLAGHSTGELFF. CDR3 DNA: TGTGCCAGCAGCTTAGCGGGGCACAGCACCGGGGAGCTGTTTTTT.

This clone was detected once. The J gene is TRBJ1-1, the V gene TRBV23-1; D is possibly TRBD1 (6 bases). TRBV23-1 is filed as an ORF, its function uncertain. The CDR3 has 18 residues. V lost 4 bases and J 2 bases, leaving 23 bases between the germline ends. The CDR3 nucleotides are TGCGCCAGCAGTCTCCCCCCGCCCCTCGGGGGGCTAAACACTGAAGCTTTCTTT. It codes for CASSLPPPLGGLNTEAFF.

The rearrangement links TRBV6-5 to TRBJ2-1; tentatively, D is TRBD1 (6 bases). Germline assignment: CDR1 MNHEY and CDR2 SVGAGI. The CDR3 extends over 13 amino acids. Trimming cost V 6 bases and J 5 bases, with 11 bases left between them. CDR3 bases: TGTGCCAGCAGGAAGGGGGAACACAATGAGCAGTTCTTC. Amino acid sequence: CASRKGEHNEQFF.

Written as DNA, the CDR3 is TGTGCCAGCAGCGAACAGGCCCCCGGGGAGCTGTTTTTT. It translates to CASSEQAPGELFF. The chain combines TRBV9 with TRBJ2-2; weak D call: TRBD1 (5 bases). With 3 bases removed from V and 6 bases from J, the gap between germline ends came to 9 bases. The CDR3 covers 13 residues. Looked up from germline, CDR1 is SGDLS and CDR2 is YYNGEE.

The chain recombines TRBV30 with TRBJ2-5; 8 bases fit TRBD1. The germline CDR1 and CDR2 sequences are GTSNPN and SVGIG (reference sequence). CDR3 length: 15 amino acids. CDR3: CTGGPGGILQETQYF. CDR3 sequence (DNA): TGTACAGGGGGACCTGGCGGGATCCTACAAGAGACCCAGTACTTC.

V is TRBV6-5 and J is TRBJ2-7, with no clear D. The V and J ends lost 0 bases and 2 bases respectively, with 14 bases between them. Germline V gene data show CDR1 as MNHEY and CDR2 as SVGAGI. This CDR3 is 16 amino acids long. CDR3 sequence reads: CASSYSKYSLAYEQYF. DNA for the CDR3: TGTGCCAGCAGTTACTCGAAATACAGTTTAGCCTACGAGCAGTACTTC.

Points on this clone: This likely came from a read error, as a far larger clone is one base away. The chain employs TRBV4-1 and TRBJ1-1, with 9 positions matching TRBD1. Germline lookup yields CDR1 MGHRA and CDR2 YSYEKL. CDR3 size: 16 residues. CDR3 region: CASSQVSNRGHTESFF. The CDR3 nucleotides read TGCGCCAGCAGCCAAGTAAGCAACAGGGGGCACACTGAATCTTTCTTT.

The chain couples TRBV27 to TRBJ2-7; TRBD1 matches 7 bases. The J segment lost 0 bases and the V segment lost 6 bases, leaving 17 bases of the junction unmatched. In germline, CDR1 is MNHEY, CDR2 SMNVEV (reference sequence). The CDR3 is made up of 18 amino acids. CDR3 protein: CASSVLGVEGGGSYEQYF. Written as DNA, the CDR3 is TGTGCCAGCAGCGTCCTCGGGGTTGAAGGGGGCGGCTCCTACGAGCAGTACTTC.

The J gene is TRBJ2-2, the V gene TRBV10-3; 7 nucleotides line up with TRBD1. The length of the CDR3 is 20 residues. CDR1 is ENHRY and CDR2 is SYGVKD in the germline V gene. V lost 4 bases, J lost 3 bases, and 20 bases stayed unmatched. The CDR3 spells CAISGPRPLQGKDYTGELFF. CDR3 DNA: TGTGCCATCAGTGGGCCCCGCCCCCTACAGGGGAAGGATTACACCGGGGAGCTGTTTTTT.

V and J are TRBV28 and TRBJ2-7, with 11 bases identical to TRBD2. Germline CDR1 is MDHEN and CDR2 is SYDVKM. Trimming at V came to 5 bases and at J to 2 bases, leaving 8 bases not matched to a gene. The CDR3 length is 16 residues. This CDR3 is CASSLAGGPPPYEQYF. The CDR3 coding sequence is TGTGCCAGCAGTCTAGCGGGAGGCCCCCCTCCCTACGAGCAGTACTTC.